These T cell receptor beta chains were read from a single sample in a study of shared T cell receptors in the human thymus. Sequenced by immunoSEQ multiplex PCR; TCRdb stores in-frame clones only, minus some. The table includes around 730,000 clones, over 75% detected once. This sample was also put to use in a study of human thymus T cells.

What was sequenced was thymocytes. The receptors shown here come from a girl in the first two years of life with a congenital heart defect. Both conserved end residues are part of each CDR3. The D gene is left open where the match is weak. Expanded clones are given a class, and other clones once, few, many or no size at all.

v_gene	abundance	d_gene	j_gene	CDR3aa	CDR3nt
TRBV11-2	-	TRBD1	TRBJ2-7	CASSLAGTGSYEQYF	TGTGCCAGCAGCTTGGCCGGGACAGGTTCCTACGAGCAGTACTTC
TRBV29-1	-	-	TRBJ1-2	CSVERGGGGGYGYTF	TGCAGCGTCGAACGGGGCGGGGGGGGAGGCTATGGCTACACCTTC
TRBV7-2	-	TRBD1	TRBJ1-5	CASSSGDRVVGDSNQPQHF	TGTGCCAGCAGCTCGGGAGACAGGGTGGTGGGGGATAGCAATCAGCCCCAGCATTTT
TRBV7-2	-	TRBD2	TRBJ2-1	CASSEFPGGPTANEQFF	TGTGCCAGCAGCGAATTTCCGGGGGGGCCGACTGCCAATGAGCAGTTCTTC
TRBV6-6	-	-	TRBJ1-1	CASSYGAGVGTEAFF	TGTGCCAGCAGTTACGGCGCAGGGGTAGGGACTGAAGCTTTCTTT
TRBV29-1	-	TRBD1	TRBJ1-1	CSVVPDRANEAFF	TGCAGCGTTGTCCCGGACAGGGCCAATGAAGCTTTCTTT
TRBV7-8	once	-	TRBJ2-3	CASNPNRCRANTDTQYF	TGTGCCAGCAACCCTAACCGTTGCAGGGCTAACACAGATACGCAGTATTTT
TRBV5-1	-	-	TRBJ1-1	CASSPITGSGEAFF	TGCGCCAGCAGCCCAATTACAGGGTCTGGTGAAGCTTTCTTT
TRBV7-2	-	-	TRBJ1-1	CASSLRGNTEAFF	TGTGCCAGCAGCTTAAGGGGGAACACTGAAGCTTTCTTT
TRBV27	-	-	TRBJ1-2	CASSHLPRGDYGYTF	TGTGCCAGCAGCCATCTTCCCCGGGGGGACTATGGCTACACCTTC
TRBV28	-	TRBD1	TRBJ1-1	CASSFGDRSNTEAFF	TGTGCCAGCAGTTTCGGGGACAGATCGAACACTGAAGCTTTCTTT
TRBV28	-	TRBD1	TRBJ1-1	CASSALSRDRGLDTEAFF	TGTGCCAGCAGTGCCTTGTCCCGGGACAGGGGTTTGGACACTGAAGCTTTCTTT
TRBV28	once	TRBD1	TRBJ1-1	CASSLLRQGAGGSEAFF	TGTGCCAGCAGTTTATTGAGACAGGGGGCCGGCGGTTCTGAAGCTTTCTTT
TRBV2	-	TRBD1	TRBJ2-7	CASGQGAYEQYF	TGTGCCAGCGGACAGGGGGCCTACGAGCAGTACTTC
TRBV15	-	TRBD1	TRBJ2-5	CATRETGVGETQYF	TGTGCCACCAGGGAGACAGGGGTCGGGGAGACCCAGTACTTC
TRBV18	-	TRBD1	TRBJ1-5	CASSPKGQGNQPQHF	TGTGCCAGCTCACCAAAGGGACAGGGCAATCAGCCCCAGCATTTT
TRBV27	-	-	TRBJ2-7	CAKLNGGFPYEQYF	TGTGCCAAGCTCAACGGGGGATTCCCCTACGAGCAGTACTTC
TRBV4-3	-	TRBD2	TRBJ2-1	CASSQDPIPGLADYNEQFF	TGCGCCAGCAGCCAAGATCCGATCCCTGGACTAGCGGACTACAATGAGCAGTTCTTC
TRBV18	-	-	TRBJ2-7	CASSPGGPRYEQYF	TGTGCCAGCTCACCGGGGGGGCCTCGGTACGAGCAGTACTTC
TRBV5-4	-	-	TRBJ1-1	CASSLDSEAFF	TGTGCCAGCAGCTTGGATTCAGAAGCTTTCTTT
TRBV11-2	-	-	TRBJ2-7	CASSLASRTDHIYEQYF	TGTGCCAGCAGCTTAGCCTCGCGGACAGACCATATCTACGAGCAGTACTTC
TRBV5-4	-	-	TRBJ2-5	CASSQQGSETQYF	TGTGCCAGCAGCCAACAGGGTTCGGAGACCCAGTACTTC
TRBV9	-	TRBD2	TRBJ2-3	CASSRLAGVVDTQYF	TGTGCCAGCAGCCGACTAGCGGGGGTGGTAGATACGCAGTATTTT
TRBV5-1	few	TRBD1	TRBJ1-1	CASSSTGGAGGTEAFF	TGCGCCAGCAGCTCGACAGGGGGCGCAGGTGGTACTGAAGCTTTCTTT
TRBV28	-	-	TRBJ1-1	CASSLRMSTRAFF	TGTGCCAGCAGTTTAAGAATGTCAACCCGGGCTTTCTTT
TRBV20-1	-	-	TRBJ2-1	CSGIAYNEQFF	TGCAGTGGCATAGCCTACAATGAGCAGTTCTTC
TRBV14	-	TRBD1	TRBJ1-2	CASSQGPALGDRGYTF	TGTGCCAGCAGCCAAGGACCGGCGCTGGGGGACAGGGGCTACACCTTC
TRBV25-1	-	-	TRBJ2-7	CASTRTSDSPYEQYF	TGTGCCAGCACCCGGACCTCGGACAGCCCCTACGAGCAGTACTTC
TRBV28	-	TRBD1	TRBJ1-2	CASSLCTHRTGRGNYGYTF	TGTGCCAGCAGTTTATGCACCCACCGGACAGGGCGAGGTAACTATGGCTACACCTTC
TRBV10-2	-	TRBD1	TRBJ1-5	CATLDRGKPNSNQPQHF	TGCGCCACCCTGGACAGGGGGAAGCCAAATAGCAATCAGCCCCAGCATTTT
TRBV7-2	-	TRBD2	TRBJ2-5	CASSQSTSGGAEETQYF	TGTGCCAGCAGCCAATCGACTAGCGGGGGGGCGGAGGAGACCCAGTACTTC
TRBV6-1	-	TRBD1	TRBJ1-6	CASSAPDGTGNSPLHF	TGTGCCAGCAGTGCACCCGACGGGACAGGGAACTCACCCCTCCACTTT
TRBV6-6	-	TRBD1	TRBJ2-4	CASTPGQGHHGEF	TGTGCCAGCACCCCGGGACAGGGTCACCACGGCGAGTTC
TRBV10-3	-	-	TRBJ2-2	CAISESPEPLIIYTGELFF	TGTGCCATCAGTGAGTCTCCGGAGCCGTTAATAATCTACACCGGGGAGCTGTTTTTT
TRBV28	-	-	TRBJ1-1	CASSGRQTVEAFF	TGTGCCAGCAGTGGACGACAGACCGTCGAAGCTTTCTTT
TRBV12-1	few	-	TRBJ1-2	CASSLSSVGGKPNGYTF	TGTGCCAGCAGCCTCTCTTCCGTCGGAGGGAAACCAAATGGCTACACCTTC
TRBV18	-	TRBD2	TRBJ2-7	CASSPPGLADAMTYEQYF	TGTGCCAGCTCACCACCCGGACTAGCGGACGCTATGACCTACGAGCAGTACTTC
TRBV29-1	-	-	TRBJ2-7	CSVIGGTTYEQYF	TGCAGCGTTATCGGGGGAACCACCTACGAGCAGTACTTC